Shown below are 10 T cell receptor beta chains from a single sample sequenced in a study of cytomegalovirus exposure and HLA in healthy donors. The PCR employed 60 Vbeta primers together with 13 Jbeta primers. The repertoire was sequenced with immunoSEQ multiplex PCR; TCRdb's copy has only in-frame clones and lacks some. The table includes about 160,000 clones, about 75% detected once. The sequencing sample was made of PBMCs. These receptors were collected from a female donor in good health and CMV-seronegative.

Of note for this clone: This sample includes further DNA sequences coding for the same CDR3. The chain has TRBV29-1 and TRBJ2-3; TRBD2 aligns across 8 bases. V lost 6 bases, J lost 2 bases, and 10 bases stayed unmatched. Germline CDR1 is SQVTM and CDR2 is ANQGSEA. This CDR3 is built from 15 residues. Here the CDR3 reads CSVEPTSGATDTQYF. The DNA for the CDR3 is TGCAGCGTCGAGCCAACTAGCGGAGCCACAGATACGCAGTATTTT.

The chain is built from TRBV27 and TRBJ2-1, with a weak D call TRBD2 (6 bases). Germline values: CDR1 MNHEY, CDR2 SMNVEV (reference sequence). Trimming shortened V by 7 bases and J by 7 bases, and 17 bases separated the two germline ends. CDR3 size: 14 residues. The CDR3 sequence: CASTPRGLVNEQFF. Written as DNA, the CDR3 is TGTGCCAGCACCCCCCGGGGACTCGTGAATGAGCAGTTCTTC.

V is TRBV7-3 and J is TRBJ2-2; 13 bases are a match to TRBD2. This CDR3 spans 17 amino acids. Looked up from germline, CDR1 is SGHTA and CDR2 is FQGTGA. The J segment lost 2 bases and the V segment lost 5 bases, leaving 5 bases of the junction unmatched. CDR3 region: CASSLGTSGINTGELFF. The CDR3 bases are TGTGCCAGCAGCCTCGGGACTAGCGGGATCAACACCGGGGAGCTGTTTTTT.

Concerning this clone: Relative to the germline gene, one junction end is altered; a read error may explain this. V is TRBV9 and J is TRBJ1-1; TRBD1 matches 9 bases. The CDR3 extends over 16 amino acids. Germline V gives CDR1 SGDLS, CDR2 YYNGEE. In nucleotides, the CDR3 is TGTGCCAGCAGCGTAGGGACAGGGGTCAAGAACACTGAAGTTTTCTTT. This sequence encodes CASSVGTGVKNTEVFF.

The rearrangement joins TRBV28 to TRBJ1-3; D not resolved. The CDR3 length is 14 residues. Germline-derived CDR1 and CDR2 are MDHEN and SYDVKM. V was trimmed by 2 bases and J by 0 bases, leaving 5 bases between them. The CDR3 DNA follows: TGTGCCAGCAGTTTACGTAGCTCTGGAAACACCATATATTTT. Translating it yields CASSLRSSGNTIYF.

The rearrangement joins TRBV5-1 to TRBJ2-7, with TRBD1 matching over 9 bases. The CDR3 spans 14 residues. Germline V gene lookup returns CDR1 SGHRS and CDR2 YFSETQ. The V and J ends lost 4 bases and 5 bases, in that order; junction bases with no gene match: 7. CDR3 in DNA: TGCGCCAGCAGCGCCACGGGACAGGGCGACGAGCAGTACTTC. Its translation: CASSATGQGDEQYF.

The V call is TRBV30, the J call TRBJ1-4; TRBD1 might be the D (6 bases). The V gene lost 3 bases and the J gene lost 8 bases, with 13 bases spanning the gap. Germline-derived CDR1 and CDR2 are GTSNPN and SVGIG (reference sequence). The CDR3 has 13 amino acids. CDR3 DNA sequence: TGTGCCTGGAGGCGGGGGGCTGGCGAAAAACTGTTTTTT. Its protein is CAWRRGAGEKLFF.

V and J are TRBV19 and TRBJ1-5; 7 bases agree with TRBD1. Germline-derived CDR1 and CDR2 are LNHDA and SQIVND (reference sequence). This CDR3 comprises 15 residues. The V gene end was trimmed by 6 bases and the J gene end by 0 bases; junction bases not matched to a gene: 5. The CDR3 spells CASRTGTDSNQPQHF. The CDR3 DNA reads TGTGCCAGTAGAACCGGGACAGATAGCAATCAGCCCCAGCATTTT.

The rearrangement joins TRBV5-1 to TRBJ1-2, with D possibly TRBD1 on 5 matching bases. Trimming took 0 bases from V and 4 from J, leaving 7 bases between them. CDR1 is SGHRS, CDR2 YFSETQ, per germline. The CDR3 is 13 amino acids. CDR3 DNA: TGCGCCAGCAGCTTGGACAGGTTCTATGGCTACACCTTC. The encoded protein is CASSLDRFYGYTF.

The chain is built from TRBV9 and TRBJ1-2, with TRBD1 identical over 9 bases. In germline, CDR1 is SGDLS, CDR2 YYNGEE. The junction had 4 bases not matched to a gene; V was cut back by 0 bases and J by 4 bases. The CDR3 is 15 amino acids. The CDR3 DNA sequence: TGTGCCAGCAGCGTAGGGGACAGGGAAGGCTATGGCTACACCTTC. Translated, it gives CASSVGDREGYGYTF.